This is a list of T cell receptor beta chains from one sample in a study of OX40 agonist ivuxolimab in advanced cancers. Assay used: immunoSEQ multiplex PCR; TCRdb lists only in-frame clones, some missing. Among roughly 50,000 clones listed, 75% to 90% were seen once. This specimen consisted of CD4+ or CD8+ T cells sorted from blood, obtained in a trial of the OX40 agonist ivuxolimab. Receptors originate from an adult with an advanced solid tumor such as melanoma, head and neck, liver or kidney cancer. CDR3s leave out the opening cysteine and the closing phenylalanine or tryptophan.

V gene | CDR3 length | CDR3 protein
TRBV25-1 | 14 | ASMGTLESSGNTIY
TRBV7-8 | 13 | ASSLGDREADTQY
TRBV6-8 | 9 | ASSVSYEQY
TRBV5-4 | 14 | ASSSPKGSSTDTQY
TRBV14 | 11 | ASSQDRTDTQY
TRBV6-5 | 13 | ASSSPSGAYNEQF
TRBV6-5 | 9 | ASRLGVAQY
TRBV5-1 | 15 | ASSEGITGAAKNIQY
TRBV7-2 | 14 | ASSFRSGGAQGTQY
TRBV7-9 | 9 | ASLSGNGYT
TRBV4-2 | 12 | ASSQGGTAEKLF
TRBV27 | 13 | ASSLGTGGTYEQY
TRBV25-1 | 9 | ASSEWDEQY
TRBV5-6 | 14 | ASSLYGGWTTGELF
TRBV28 | 11 | ASYAITSIWQF
TRBV11-1 | 16 | ASSLARLGGGFQETQY
TRBV5-4 | 13 | ASSTTGGGTYGYT
TRBV5-6 | 14 | ASSLRQGIDTGELF